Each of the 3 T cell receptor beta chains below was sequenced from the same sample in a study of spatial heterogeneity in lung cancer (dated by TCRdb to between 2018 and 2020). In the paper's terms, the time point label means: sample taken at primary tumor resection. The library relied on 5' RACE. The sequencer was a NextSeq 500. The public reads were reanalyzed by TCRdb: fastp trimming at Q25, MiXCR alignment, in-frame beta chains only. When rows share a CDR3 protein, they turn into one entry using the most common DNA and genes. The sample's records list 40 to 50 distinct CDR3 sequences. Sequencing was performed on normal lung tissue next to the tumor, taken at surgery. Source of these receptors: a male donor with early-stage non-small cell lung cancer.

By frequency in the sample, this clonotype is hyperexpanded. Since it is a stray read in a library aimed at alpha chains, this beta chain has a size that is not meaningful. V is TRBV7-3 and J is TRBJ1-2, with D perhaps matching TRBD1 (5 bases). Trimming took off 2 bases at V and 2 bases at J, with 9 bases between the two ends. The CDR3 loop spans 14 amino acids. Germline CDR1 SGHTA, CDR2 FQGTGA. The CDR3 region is CASSLSGTNYGYTF. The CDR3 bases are TGTGCCAGCAGCTTATCGGGGACCAACTATGGCTACACCTTC. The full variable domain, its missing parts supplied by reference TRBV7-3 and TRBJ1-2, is GAGVSQTPSNKVTEKGKYVELRCDPISGHTALYWYRQSLGQGPEFLIYFQGTGAADDSGLPNDRFFAVRPEGSVSTLKIQRTERGDSAVYLCASSLSGTNYGYTFGSGTRLTVV.

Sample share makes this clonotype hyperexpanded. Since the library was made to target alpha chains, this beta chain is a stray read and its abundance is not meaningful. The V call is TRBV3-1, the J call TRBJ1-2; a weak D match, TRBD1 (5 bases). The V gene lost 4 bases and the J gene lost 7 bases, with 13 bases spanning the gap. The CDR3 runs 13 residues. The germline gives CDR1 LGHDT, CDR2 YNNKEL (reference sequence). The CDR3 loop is CASSPGADGGYTF. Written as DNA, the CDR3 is TGTGCCAGCAGCCCTGGGGCAGACGGTGGCTACACCTTC. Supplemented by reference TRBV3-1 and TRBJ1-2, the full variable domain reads DTAVSQTPKYLVTQMGNDKSIKCEQNLGHDTMYWYKQDSKKFLKIMFSYNNKELIINETVPNRFSPKSPDKAHLNLHINSLELGDSAVYFCASSPGADGGYTFGSGTRLTVV.

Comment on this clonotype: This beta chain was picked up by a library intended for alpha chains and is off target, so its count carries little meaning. The CDR3 bases are TGTGCCAGCAGCCCGGACAGACCTGGCTACACCTTC. This encodes CASSPDRPGYTF. This sequence joins TRBV7-9 and TRBJ1-2, with a possible D match to TRBD1 (6 bases). The CDR3 extends over 12 amino acids. The V gene's germline CDR1 is SEHNR and CDR2 FQNEAQ (reference sequence). V was clipped by 5 bases and J by 7 bases, with 11 bases between them.